These 18 T cell receptor beta chains were all obtained from the same sample, sequenced in a study of beta chain features in type 1 diabetes. Study-wide points: Among all four CD4+ subsets, Type 1 diabetes patients had TCRB CDR3s that were moderately but significantly shorter.

Reverse transcription of all isolated RNA meant that expressed TCRB transcripts were sequenced. Data came from immunoSEQ multiplex PCR; TCRdb stores just in-frame clones and leaves some out. The data hold 250,000 to 350,000 clones, with roughly 13% observed a single time. For these receptors, no antigen is known. Source material: naive CD4+ T cells from blood. These receptors were obtained from a man aged 25-40 years with type 1 diabetes.

This clone has just a few counts. In nucleotides, the CDR3 is TGTGCCAGCAGCTTGAGTCATACGGGAGAGACCCAGTACTTC. It encodes CASSLSHTGETQYF. The chain recombines TRBV7-9 with TRBJ2-5, with D uncertain. Trimming shortened V by 3 bases and J by 4 bases, and 12 bases separated the two germline ends. Germline assignment: CDR1 SEHNR and CDR2 FQNEAQ (reference sequence). The CDR3 consists of 14 residues. Complete variable domain (other parts from reference TRBV7-9 and TRBJ2-5): DTGVSQNPRHKITKRGQNVTFRCDPISEHNRLYWYRQTLGQGPEFLTYFQNEAQLEKSRLLSDRFSAERPKGSFSTLEIQRTEQGDSAMYLCASSLSHTGETQYFGPGTRLLVL.

V and J are TRBV9 and TRBJ2-5; 9 bases are shared with TRBD2. Per germline, CDR1 SGDLS and CDR2 YYNGEE. This CDR3 has 15 residues. V dropped 3 bases and J dropped 4; count of bases not matched to a gene: 7. The CDR3 DNA is TGTGCCAGCAGCGCCGGTCTAGCGGGAACAGAGACCCAGTACTTC. Translating it yields CASSAGLAGTETQYF.

This clone was seen only a few times. The chain employs TRBV7-9 and TRBJ2-3; TRBD1 aligns across 11 bases. CDR3 size: 15 residues. Germline CDR1 and CDR2: SEHNR and FQNEAQ (reference sequence). Trimming removed 1 base from V and 4 bases from J; junction bases left unmatched: 1. CDR3 bases: TGTGCCAGCAGCTTAGGGACAGGGGGCGCAGATACGCAGTATTTT. Encoded protein: CASSLGTGGADTQYF.

This clone was counted between two and nine times. This sequence joins TRBV7-9 and TRBJ1-1, with TRBD1 identical over 8 bases. CDR1 is SEHNR and CDR2 is FQNEAQ in the germline V gene (reference sequence). V trimming: 4 bases; J trimming: 7 bases; junction bases outside the gene matches: 5. The CDR3 runs to 13 residues. The CDR3 nucleotides read TGTGCCAGCAGCTCCATGGGGACAGGTGAAGCTTTCTTT. Amino acid sequence: CASSSMGTGEAFF.

The chain is built from TRBV4-3 and TRBJ1-4; D is unclear. Germline-derived CDR1 and CDR2 are LGHNA and YSLEER. This CDR3 comprises 15 residues. V lost 1 base to trimming and J lost 6 bases, with 12 bases between them. CDR3 sequence reads: CASSQGLGIDEKLFF. The CDR3 DNA reads TGCGCCAGCAGCCAAGGGCTTGGCATTGATGAAAAACTGTTTTTT.

This clone was detected a few times. This chain joins TRBV7-9 and TRBJ1-2; TRBD1 matches 8 bases. The V and J ends lost 2 bases and 0 bases, in that order; junction bases with no gene match: 5. From germline, CDR1 is SEHNR and CDR2 FQNEAQ (reference sequence). This CDR3 region has 16 residues. The CDR3 DNA reads TGTGCCAGCAGCTTAACCGGACAGGGAGCTAACTATGGCTACACCTTC. As protein: CASSLTGQGANYGYTF.

The rearrangement links TRBV5-4 to TRBJ2-1; 10 positions agree with TRBD2. Trimming removed 4 bases from V and 8 bases from J; junction bases left unmatched: 12. Per germline, CDR1 SGHNT and CDR2 YYREEE (reference sequence). The CDR3 is 16 residues long. The DNA of the CDR3 is TGTGCCAGCAGCAGAGGATCTAGCGGGAGAGGGGATGAGCAGTTCTTC. Protein product: CASSRGSSGRGDEQFF.

The chain recombines TRBV7-3 with TRBJ1-4; D may be TRBD1 (5 bases). Trimming removed 2 bases at V and 5 bases at J, with 12 bases between. The germline V gene has CDR1 SGHTA and CDR2 FQGTGA. The CDR3 has 15 residues. CDR3: CASSLSGGSNEKLFF. In nucleotides, the CDR3 is TGTGCCAGCAGCTTATCCGGGGGGTCGAATGAAAAACTGTTTTTT.

This clone was counted a few times. The chain links TRBV9 to TRBJ1-2; 7 bases map to TRBD1. This CDR3 is 15 amino acids long. CDR1 SGDLS and CDR2 YYNGEE come from the germline V gene. V shed 4 bases and J 4 bases; nucleotides not matched to a gene: 10. The CDR3 loop reads CASSNTRQGGYGYTF. CDR3 sequence (DNA): TGTGCCAGCAGCAATACGCGACAGGGTGGCTATGGCTACACCTTC.

This clone was observed a handful of times. This chain uses TRBV19 with TRBJ1-5; TRBD1 might be the D (6 bases). V lost 7 bases and J lost 6, with 16 bases in between. The CDR3 extends over 14 amino acids. Germline assignment: CDR1 LNHDA and CDR2 SQIVND (reference sequence). CDR3 DNA sequence: TGTGCCAGTAACACACAGGGACCCGGTCAGCCCCAGCATTTT. Amino acids: CASNTQGPGQPQHF.

This clone has only a few counts. V gene TRBV4-1 combines with J gene TRBJ1-5; D perhaps matches TRBD1 (5 bases). V was pared by 3 bases and J by 4 bases, with 10 bases between. The germline V gene encodes CDR1 MGHRA and CDR2 YSYEKL. CDR3 length: 14 amino acids. CDR3 region: CASSHFRANQPQHF. CDR3 DNA sequence: TGCGCCAGCAGCCATTTCAGGGCTAATCAGCCCCAGCATTTT.

The rearrangement links TRBV28 to TRBJ2-5; 10 nucleotides agree with TRBD2. Germline V gene data show CDR1 as MDHEN and CDR2 as SYDVKM. The CDR3 extends over 17 amino acids. V was clipped by 2 bases and J by 4 bases; unmatched bases: 10. CDR3 DNA: TGTGCCAGCAGTTTAGCGGCAGCGGGAGGGTTTAGAGAGACCCAGTACTTC. Protein sequence: CASSLAAAGGFRETQYF.

V usage is TRBV7-8 and J usage is TRBJ2-2; no definite D call. V lost 1 base to trimming and J lost 6 bases, with 12 bases between them. Germline loops: CDR1 SGHVS, CDR2 FQNEAQ. CDR3 size: 15 residues. CDR3 DNA sequence: TGTGCCAGCAGCTTAGAAGCGATCCCGTCCGGGGAGCTGTTTTTT. Its protein product is CASSLEAIPSGELFF.

The V gene is TRBV4-2, the J gene TRBJ2-5, with 9 bases lining up with TRBD2. Germline trimming cut 0 bases from V and 6 bases from J; bases unmatched to any gene: 14. There are 18 residues in the CDR3. CDR1 LGHNA and CDR2 YNFKEQ come from the germline V gene. Here the CDR3 reads CASSQDGHSGRNLKTQYF. CDR3 in DNA: TGTGCCAGCAGCCAAGATGGTCATAGCGGGAGAAATCTGAAGACCCAGTACTTC.

The rearrangement joins TRBV7-2 to TRBJ2-2; 7 bases fit TRBD1. J gave up 4 bases and V 6 bases, and 8 bases lay outside the gene matches. The CDR3 is 15 residues long. Germline CDR1 SGHTA, CDR2 FQGNSA. The DNA of the CDR3 is TGTGCCAGCAGGAATAAACAGGGGCGCACCGGGGAGCTGTTTTTT. Protein product: CASRNKQGRTGELFF.

This chain uses TRBV18 with TRBJ2-6, with 8 bases matching TRBD1. The CDR3 consists of 17 residues. Germline values: CDR1 KGHSH, CDR2 LQKENI. V lost 3 bases, J lost 0 bases, and 4 bases stayed unmatched. The CDR3: CASSPGTGRSGANVLTF. The CDR3 DNA is TGTGCCAGCTCACCTGGGACAGGTCGCTCTGGGGCCAACGTCCTGACTTTC.

The genes are TRBV7-9 and TRBJ1-5; TRBD1 is a possible D gene (6 bases). This CDR3 has 13 amino acids. V was trimmed by 5 bases and J by 5 bases, leaving 10 bases between them. Germline V gene lookup returns CDR1 SEHNR and CDR2 FQNEAQ (reference sequence). The CDR3: CASSPGQYQPQHF. The CDR3 DNA reads TGTGCCAGCAGCCCAGGACAGTATCAGCCCCAGCATTTT.

This clone was recorded a few times. V and J are TRBV6-6 and TRBJ2-7, with TRBD2 as a possible D gene (5 bases). The CDR3 is made up of 12 amino acids. V lost 6 bases and J 2 bases, leaving 8 bases between the germline ends. CDR1 is MNHNY, CDR2 SVGAGI, per germline (reference sequence). The CDR3: CASRDGAYEQYF. The CDR3 region has the DNA TGTGCCAGCAGGGACGGGGCCTACGAGCAGTACTTC.